Following are 3 T cell receptor beta chains from one sample sequenced in a study of regulatory T cells in long-lasting Graves disease. The time point is: newly diagnosed GD, antithyroid drugs for less than 3 months. Construction of the TCR library relied on RNA isolated from PBMCs. Building of the TCR beta libraries involved iRepertoire HTBI primers and Arm-PCR of CDR3 regions. A single record per CDR3 protein comes from TCRdb applying MiXCR to the multiplex PCR reads. The sample has about 540,000 distinct CDR3 sequences, roughly 14% seen once. This same sample was also part of a study on T cells in Graves' hyperthyroidism and ophthalmopathy.

The specimen comprised peripheral blood mononuclear cells (PBMCs), sampled at new diagnosis, from a patient treated with antithyroid drugs. The receptors were sampled from a man aged 25-45 years with Graves disease.

The sample holds a few counts of this clonotype. This chain joins TRBV7-2 and TRBJ1-5, with D unclear. The length of the CDR3 is 15 residues. Germline CDR1 SGHTA, CDR2 FQGNSA. Trimming stripped 0 bases from V and 5 bases from J, with 11 bases between. The DNA of the CDR3 is TGTGCCAGCAGCTTAGCGGGAACGGTAGATCAGCCCCAGCATTTT. It specifies CASSLAGTVDQPQHF.

This clonotype was seen many times. The chain uses TRBV30 and TRBJ2-1; no firm D call. V dropped 0 bases and J dropped 7 bases, with 16 bases sitting between them. Germline V gives CDR1 GTSNPN, CDR2 SVGIG (reference sequence). This CDR3 has 15 amino acids. CDR3 DNA sequence: TGTGCCTGGAGTGTACATAGGATGGCGATTAATGAGCAGTTCTTC. Residues: CAWSVHRMAINEQFF.

J is TRBJ2-3 and V is TRBV10-3; TRBD2 matches 9 bases. Germline V gene sequence: CDR1 ENHRY, CDR2 SYGVKD. J gave up 6 bases and V 3 bases, and 4 bases lay outside the gene matches. The CDR3 runs 14 residues. The CDR3 sequence: CAISEKREADTQYF. The CDR3 DNA follows: TGTGCCATCAGTGAAAAGCGGGAGGCGGATACGCAGTATTTT.